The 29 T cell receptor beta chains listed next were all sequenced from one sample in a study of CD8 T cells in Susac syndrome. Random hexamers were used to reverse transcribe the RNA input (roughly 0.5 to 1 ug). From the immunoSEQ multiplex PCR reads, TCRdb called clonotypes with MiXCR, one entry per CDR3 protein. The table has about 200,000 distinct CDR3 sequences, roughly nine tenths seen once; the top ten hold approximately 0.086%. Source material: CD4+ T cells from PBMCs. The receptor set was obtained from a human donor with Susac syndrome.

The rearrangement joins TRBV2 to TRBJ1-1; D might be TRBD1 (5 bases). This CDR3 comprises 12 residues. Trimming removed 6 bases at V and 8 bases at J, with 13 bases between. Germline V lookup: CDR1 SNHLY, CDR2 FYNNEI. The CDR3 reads CASSGTALEAFF. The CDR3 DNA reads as TGTGCCAGCAGCGGGACCGCCCTGGAAGCTTTCTTT.

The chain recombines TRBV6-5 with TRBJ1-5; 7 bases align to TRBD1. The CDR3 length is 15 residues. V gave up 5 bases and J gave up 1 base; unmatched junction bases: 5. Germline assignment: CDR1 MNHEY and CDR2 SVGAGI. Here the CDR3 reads CASSMTGISNQPQHF. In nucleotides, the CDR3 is TGTGCCAGCAGTATGACAGGGATCAGCAATCAGCCCCAGCATTTT.

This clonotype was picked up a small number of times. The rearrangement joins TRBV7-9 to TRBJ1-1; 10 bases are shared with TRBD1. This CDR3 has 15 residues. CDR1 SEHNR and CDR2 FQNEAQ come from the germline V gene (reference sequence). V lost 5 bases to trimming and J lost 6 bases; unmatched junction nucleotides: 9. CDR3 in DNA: TGTGCCAGCAGCCGAAGGGGACAGGGGAGGCCTGAAGCTTTCTTT. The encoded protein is CASSRRGQGRPEAFF.

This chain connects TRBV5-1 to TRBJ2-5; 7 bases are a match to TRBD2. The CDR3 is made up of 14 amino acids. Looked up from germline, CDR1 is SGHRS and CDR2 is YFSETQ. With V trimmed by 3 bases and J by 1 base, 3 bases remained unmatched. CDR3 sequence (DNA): TGCGCCAGCAGCTGGGCGGGGGTCCAAGAGACCCAGTACTTC. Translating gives CASSWAGVQETQYF.

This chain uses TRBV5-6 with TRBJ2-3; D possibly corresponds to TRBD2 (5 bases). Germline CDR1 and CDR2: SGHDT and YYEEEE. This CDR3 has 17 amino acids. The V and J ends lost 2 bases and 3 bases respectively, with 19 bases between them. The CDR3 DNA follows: TGTGCCAGCAGCTTTAATTACGGGCTGAGAGGGACAGATACGCAGTATTTT. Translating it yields CASSFNYGLRGTDTQYF.

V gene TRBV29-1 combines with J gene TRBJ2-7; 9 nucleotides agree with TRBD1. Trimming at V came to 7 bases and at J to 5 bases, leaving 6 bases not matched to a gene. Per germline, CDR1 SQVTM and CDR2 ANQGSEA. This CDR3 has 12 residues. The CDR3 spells CSGGTGSNEQYF. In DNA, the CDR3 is TGCAGCGGCGGGACAGGGTCCAACGAGCAGTACTTC.

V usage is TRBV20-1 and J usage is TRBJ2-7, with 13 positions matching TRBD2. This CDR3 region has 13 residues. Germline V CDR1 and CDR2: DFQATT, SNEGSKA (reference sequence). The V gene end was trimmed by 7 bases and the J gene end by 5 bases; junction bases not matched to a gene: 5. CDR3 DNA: TGCAGTGTTCGAGGGACTAGCGGGGACGAGCAGTACTTC. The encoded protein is CSVRGTSGDEQYF.

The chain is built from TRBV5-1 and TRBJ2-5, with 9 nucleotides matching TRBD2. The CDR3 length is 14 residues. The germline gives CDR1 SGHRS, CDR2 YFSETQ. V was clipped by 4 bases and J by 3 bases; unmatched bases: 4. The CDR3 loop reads CASSPGTSKETQYF. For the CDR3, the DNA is TGCGCCAGCAGCCCCGGGACTAGCAAAGAGACCCAGTACTTC.

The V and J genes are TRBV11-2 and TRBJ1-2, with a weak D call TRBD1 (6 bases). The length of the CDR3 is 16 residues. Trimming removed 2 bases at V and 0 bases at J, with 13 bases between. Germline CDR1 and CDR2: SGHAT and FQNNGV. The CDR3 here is CASSLYRAGANYGYTF. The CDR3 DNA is TGTGCCAGCAGCTTATATCGGGCAGGGGCTAACTATGGCTACACCTTC.

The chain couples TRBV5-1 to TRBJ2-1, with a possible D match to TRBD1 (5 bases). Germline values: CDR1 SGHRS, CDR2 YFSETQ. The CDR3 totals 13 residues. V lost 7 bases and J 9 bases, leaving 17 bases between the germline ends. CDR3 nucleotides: TGCGCCAGCGGAGTAGGACAAGTGGGTGAGCAGTTCTTC. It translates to CASGVGQVGEQFF.

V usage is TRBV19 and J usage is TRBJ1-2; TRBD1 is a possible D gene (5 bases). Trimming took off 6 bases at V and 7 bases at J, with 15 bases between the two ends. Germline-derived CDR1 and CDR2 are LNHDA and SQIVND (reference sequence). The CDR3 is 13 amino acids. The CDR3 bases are TGTGCCAGTAGCCCGGCGAGGGGCTCTGGCTACACCTTC. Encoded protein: CASSPARGSGYTF. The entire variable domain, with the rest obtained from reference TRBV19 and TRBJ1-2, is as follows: DGGITQSPKYLFRKEGQNVTLSCEQNLNHDAMYWYRQDPGQGLRLIYYSQIVNDFQKGDIAEGYSVSREKKESFPLTVTSAQKNPTAFYLCASSPARGSGYTFGSGTRLTVV.

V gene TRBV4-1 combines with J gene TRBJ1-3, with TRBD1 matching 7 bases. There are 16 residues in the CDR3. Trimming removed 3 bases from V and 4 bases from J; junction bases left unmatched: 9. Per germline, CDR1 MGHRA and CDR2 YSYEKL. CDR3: CASSHPMRTGGNTIYF. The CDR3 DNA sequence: TGCGCCAGCAGCCATCCGATGCGGACAGGAGGAAACACCATATATTTT.

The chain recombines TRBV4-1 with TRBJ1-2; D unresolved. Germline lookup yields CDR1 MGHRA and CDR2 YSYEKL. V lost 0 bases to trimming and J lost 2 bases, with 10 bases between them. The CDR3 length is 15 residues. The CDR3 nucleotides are TGCGCCAGCAGCCAAGATCAGGCTATCAACTATGGCTACACCTTC. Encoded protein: CASSQDQAINYGYTF.

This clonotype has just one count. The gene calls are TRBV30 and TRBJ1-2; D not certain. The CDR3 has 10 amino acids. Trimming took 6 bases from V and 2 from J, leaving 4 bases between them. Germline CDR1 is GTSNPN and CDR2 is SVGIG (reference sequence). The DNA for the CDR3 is TGTGCCTGTAAAAACTATGGCTACACCTTC. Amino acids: CACKNYGYTF.

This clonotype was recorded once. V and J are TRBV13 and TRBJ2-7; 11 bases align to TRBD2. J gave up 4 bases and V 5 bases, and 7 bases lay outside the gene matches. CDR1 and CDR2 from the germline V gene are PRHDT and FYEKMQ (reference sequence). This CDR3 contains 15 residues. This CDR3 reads CASSRTSGRLYEQYF. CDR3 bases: TGTGCCAGCAGCCGAACTAGCGGGAGACTGTACGAGCAGTACTTC.

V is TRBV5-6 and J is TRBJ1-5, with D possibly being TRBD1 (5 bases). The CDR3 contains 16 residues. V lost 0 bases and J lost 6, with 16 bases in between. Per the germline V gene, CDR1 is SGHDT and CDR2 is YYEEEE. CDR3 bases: TGTGCCAGCAGCTTGGGGGGTGGGGGACTAGGTCAGCCCCAGCATTTT. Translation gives CASSLGGGGLGQPQHF.

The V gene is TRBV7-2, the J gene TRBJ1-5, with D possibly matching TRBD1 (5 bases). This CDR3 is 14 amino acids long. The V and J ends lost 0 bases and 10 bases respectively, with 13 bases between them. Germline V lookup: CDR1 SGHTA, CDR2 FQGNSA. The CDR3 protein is CASSLARDSGPQHF. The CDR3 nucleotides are TGTGCCAGCAGCTTAGCGAGAGACAGCGGACCCCAGCATTTT.

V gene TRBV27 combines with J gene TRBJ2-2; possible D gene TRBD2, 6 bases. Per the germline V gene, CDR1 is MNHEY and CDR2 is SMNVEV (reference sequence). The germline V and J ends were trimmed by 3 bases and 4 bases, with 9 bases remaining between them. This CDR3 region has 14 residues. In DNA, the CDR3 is TGTGCCAGCAGTTTGTGGGGAGGCACCGGGGAGCTGTTTTTT. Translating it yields CASSLWGGTGELFF.

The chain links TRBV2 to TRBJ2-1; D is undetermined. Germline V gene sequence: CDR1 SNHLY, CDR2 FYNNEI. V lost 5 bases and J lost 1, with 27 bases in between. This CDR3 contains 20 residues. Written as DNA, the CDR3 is TGTGCCAGCAGTAAAAACAAAATCCGAGCGACCTATGATTCCTACAATGAGCAGTTCTTC. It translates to CASSKNKIRATYDSYNEQFF. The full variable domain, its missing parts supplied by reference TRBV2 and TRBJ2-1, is EPEVTQTPSHQVTQMGQEVILRCVPISNHLYFYWYRQILGQKVEFLVSFYNNEISEKSEIFDDQFSVERPDGSNFTLKIRSTKLEDSAMYFCASSKNKIRATYDSYNEQFFGPGTRLTVL.

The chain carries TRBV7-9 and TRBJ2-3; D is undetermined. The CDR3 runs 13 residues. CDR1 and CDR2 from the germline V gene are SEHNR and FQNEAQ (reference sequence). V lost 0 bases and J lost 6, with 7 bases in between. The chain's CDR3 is CASSLAPWDTQYF. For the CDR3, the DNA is TGTGCCAGCAGCTTAGCCCCCTGGGATACGCAGTATTTT. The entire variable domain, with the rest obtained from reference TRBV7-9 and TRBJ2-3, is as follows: DTGVSQNPRHKITKRGQNVTFRCDPISEHNRLYWYRQTLGQGPEFLTYFQNEAQLEKSRLLSDRFSAERPKGSFSTLEIQRTEQGDSAMYLCASSLAPWDTQYFGPGTRLTVL.

Here the CDR3 reads CSVQGVWYGYTF. In nucleotides, the CDR3 is TGCAGCGTACAGGGGGTTTGGTATGGCTACACCTTC. This chain links TRBV20-1 with TRBJ1-2, with 8 nucleotides matching TRBD1. The CDR3 loop spans 12 amino acids. Germline V CDR1 and CDR2: DFQATT, SNEGSKA (reference sequence).

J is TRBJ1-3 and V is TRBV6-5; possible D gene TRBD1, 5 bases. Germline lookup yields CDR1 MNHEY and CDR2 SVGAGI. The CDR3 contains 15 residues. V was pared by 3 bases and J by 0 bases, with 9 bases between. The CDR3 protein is CASSYTGYSGNTIYF. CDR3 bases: TGTGCCAGCAGTTATACAGGATACTCTGGAAACACCATATATTTT.

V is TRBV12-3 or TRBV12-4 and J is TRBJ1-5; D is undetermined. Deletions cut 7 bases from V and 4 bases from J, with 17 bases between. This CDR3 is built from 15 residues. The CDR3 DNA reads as TGTGCCAGCACCCTAAAGGGAGGGTCAAATCAGCCCCAGCATTTT. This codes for CASTLKGGSNQPQHF.

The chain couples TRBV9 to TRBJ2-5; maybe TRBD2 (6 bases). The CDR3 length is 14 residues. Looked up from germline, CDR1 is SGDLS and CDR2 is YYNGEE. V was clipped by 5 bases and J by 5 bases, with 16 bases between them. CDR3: CASSFQGTRETQYF. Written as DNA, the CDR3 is TGTGCCAGCAGTTTTCAAGGGACTCGGGAGACCCAGTACTTC.

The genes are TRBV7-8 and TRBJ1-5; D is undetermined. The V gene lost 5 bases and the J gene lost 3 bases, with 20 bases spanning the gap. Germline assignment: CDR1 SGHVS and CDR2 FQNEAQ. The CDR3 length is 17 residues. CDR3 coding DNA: TGTGCCAGCAGCCTAAAACGGGTTGGCAGCCTCAATCAGCCCCAGCATTTT. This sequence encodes CASSLKRVGSLNQPQHF.

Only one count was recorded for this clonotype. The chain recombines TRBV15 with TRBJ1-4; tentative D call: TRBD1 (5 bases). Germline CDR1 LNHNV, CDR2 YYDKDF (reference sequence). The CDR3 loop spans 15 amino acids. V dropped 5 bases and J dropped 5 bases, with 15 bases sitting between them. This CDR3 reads CATSPRAGRNEKLFF. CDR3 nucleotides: TGTGCCACCAGCCCCCGGGCAGGGCGAAATGAAAAACTGTTTTTT.

For the CDR3, the DNA is TGTGCCAGCAGTGAAATGGCAGGGGGGAACTATGGCTACACCTTC. Amino acids: CASSEMAGGNYGYTF. V is TRBV6-1 and J is TRBJ1-2; TRBD1 matches 7 bases. The germline CDR1 and CDR2 sequences are MNHNS and SASEGT. V trimming: 2 bases; J trimming: 2 bases; junction bases outside the gene matches: 5. This CDR3 contains 15 residues.

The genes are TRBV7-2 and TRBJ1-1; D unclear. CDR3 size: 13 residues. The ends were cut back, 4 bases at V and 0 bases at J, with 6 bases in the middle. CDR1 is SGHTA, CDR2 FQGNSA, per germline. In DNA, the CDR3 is TGTGCCAGCAGCTCATACTTGAACACTGAAGCTTTCTTT. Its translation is CASSSYLNTEAFF.

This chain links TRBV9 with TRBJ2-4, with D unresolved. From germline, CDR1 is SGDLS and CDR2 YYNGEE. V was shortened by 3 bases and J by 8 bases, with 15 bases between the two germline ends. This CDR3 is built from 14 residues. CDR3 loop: CASSGLMGIDIQYF. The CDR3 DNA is TGTGCCAGCAGCGGCCTAATGGGGATTGACATTCAGTACTTC.